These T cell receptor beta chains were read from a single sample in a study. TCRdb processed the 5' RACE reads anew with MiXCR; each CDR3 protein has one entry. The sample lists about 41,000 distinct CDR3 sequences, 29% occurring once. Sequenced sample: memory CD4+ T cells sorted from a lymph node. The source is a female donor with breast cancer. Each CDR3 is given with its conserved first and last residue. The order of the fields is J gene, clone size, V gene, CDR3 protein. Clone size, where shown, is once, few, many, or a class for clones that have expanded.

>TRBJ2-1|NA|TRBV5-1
CASSWEKYNEQFF
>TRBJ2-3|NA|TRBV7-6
CASSSRTGLRADTQYF
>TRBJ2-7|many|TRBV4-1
CASSPNPLSSYEQYF
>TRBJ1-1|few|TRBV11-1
CASSLYGTTEAFF
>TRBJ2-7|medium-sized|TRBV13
CASSLVGRVYEQYF
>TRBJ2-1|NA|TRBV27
CASSLMGEQFF
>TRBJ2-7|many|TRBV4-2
CASSPQGQKDEQYF
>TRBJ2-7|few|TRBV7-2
CASSYGQGFYEQYF
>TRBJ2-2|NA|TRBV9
CASSVVPPGGDTGELFF
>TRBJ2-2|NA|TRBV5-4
CASSLVAGPRPGELFF
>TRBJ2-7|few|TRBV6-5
CASSVRDSSYEQYF
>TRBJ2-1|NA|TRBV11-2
CASSLVSGRYNEQFF
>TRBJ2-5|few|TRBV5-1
CASSLSQETQYF
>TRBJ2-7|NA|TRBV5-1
CASSLGLAGDKTYEQYF
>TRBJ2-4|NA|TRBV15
CATRLALAGVNIQYF
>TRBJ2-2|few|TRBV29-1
CSATRTGLNTGELFF
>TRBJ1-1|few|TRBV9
CASSVAGLGTGEAFF
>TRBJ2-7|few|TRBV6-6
CASSLGTAKSEQYF
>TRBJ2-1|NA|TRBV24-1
CATSRDRPTSYNEQFF
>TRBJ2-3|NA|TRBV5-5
CASRSGAMSTDTQYF
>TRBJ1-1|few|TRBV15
CATSRDRMNTEAFF
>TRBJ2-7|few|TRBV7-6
CASSPRPFIGEQYF
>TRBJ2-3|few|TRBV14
CASSQVSDTQYF
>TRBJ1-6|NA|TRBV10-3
CATGIGNSPLHF
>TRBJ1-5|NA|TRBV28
CASSLDEGQGYQPQHF
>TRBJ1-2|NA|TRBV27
CASSPGRVYGYTF
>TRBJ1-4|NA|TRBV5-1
CASSLAPTGNGEKLFF
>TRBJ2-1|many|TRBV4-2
CASSQGLAETNEQFF
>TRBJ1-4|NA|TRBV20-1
CSATDREYEKLFF
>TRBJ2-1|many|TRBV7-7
CASSLGWGNEQFF
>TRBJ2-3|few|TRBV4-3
CASSQDADRWSADTQYF
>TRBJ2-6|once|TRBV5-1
CTSSPGGTSSGANVLTF
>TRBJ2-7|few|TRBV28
CASSSAGTGAHEQYF
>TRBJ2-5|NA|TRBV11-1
CASSLVGTEQETQYF
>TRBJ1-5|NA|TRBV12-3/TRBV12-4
CASRPALYSNQPQHF
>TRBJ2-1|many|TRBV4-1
CASSLRTDSNEQFF
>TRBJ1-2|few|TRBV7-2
CASSLGRGSSDGYTF
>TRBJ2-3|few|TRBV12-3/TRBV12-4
CASSFRVYTQYF
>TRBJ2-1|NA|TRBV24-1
CATSDLLAGVNEQFF
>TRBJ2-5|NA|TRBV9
CARRRDKETQYF
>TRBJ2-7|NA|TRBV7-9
CASSLGAGVSPYEQYF
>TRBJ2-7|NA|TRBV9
CASSATGGSYEQYF
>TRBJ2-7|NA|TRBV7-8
CASSFGTRQLTYEQYF
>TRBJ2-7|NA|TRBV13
CASRDRDEAEQYF
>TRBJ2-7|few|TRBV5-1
CASSSEPGASYEQYF
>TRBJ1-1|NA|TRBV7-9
CASSPQSVNTEAFF
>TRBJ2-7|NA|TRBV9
CASSVGLGYEQYF
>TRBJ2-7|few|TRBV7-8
CASSLILGGDSSYEQYF
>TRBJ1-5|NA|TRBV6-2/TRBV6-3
CASSYTGNQPQHF
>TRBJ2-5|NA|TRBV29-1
CSVGGGGTQREETQYF
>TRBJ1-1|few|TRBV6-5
CASSPRWTGNTEAFF
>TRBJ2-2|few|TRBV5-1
CASSWVGNTGELFF
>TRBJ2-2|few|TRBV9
CASSVEATPGAGYTGELFF
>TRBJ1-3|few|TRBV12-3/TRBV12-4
CASSLMDTIYF